These 8 T cell receptor beta chains originate from one sample sequenced in a study of technical replicates of blood from a few donors. Produced via immunoSEQ multiplex PCR; TCRdb's table is partial and in-frame only. The sample contains tens of thousands of clones, 94% of which appear only once. What was sequenced was T cells isolated from PBMCs. Receptors were obtained from a human donor in good health.

This clone has a handful of counts. This sequence joins TRBV7-9 and TRBJ1-1, with unresolved D. The V and J ends lost 0 bases and 4 bases respectively, with 9 bases between them. From germline, CDR1 is SEHNR and CDR2 FQNEAQ (reference sequence). This CDR3 has 14 amino acids. CDR3 bases: TGTGCCAGCAGCTTAGCCGGGTACGGCACTGAAGCTTTCTTT. Its translation: CASSLAGYGTEAFF.

The chain combines TRBV19 with TRBJ1-4, with D possibly matching TRBD1 (5 bases). The length of the CDR3 is 15 residues. Germline CDR1 and CDR2: LNHDA and SQIVND (reference sequence). Trimming pared 5 bases from V and 2 bases from J, leaving 12 bases between. For the CDR3, the DNA is TGTGCCAGTAGTCGAGGAGGGGTGACTAATGAAAAACTGTTTTTT. Its protein product is CASSRGGVTNEKLFF.

This clone turned up a few times. This chain uses TRBV5-6 with TRBJ2-2; D may be TRBD2 (6 bases). Germline CDR1 and CDR2: SGHDT and YYEEEE. The ends were cut back, 9 bases at V and 1 base at J, with 19 bases in the middle. The CDR3 spans 16 residues. The CDR3 region is CATKGGWNQNTGELFF. As DNA, the CDR3 is TGTGCCACAAAGGGAGGATGGAACCAGAACACCGGGGAGCTGTTTTTT.

V gene TRBV7-2 combines with J gene TRBJ1-4; a possible D gene is TRBD1 (6 bases). Trimming took off 3 bases at V and 5 bases at J, with 10 bases between the two ends. Germline V gene data show CDR1 as SGHTA and CDR2 as FQGNSA. The CDR3 sequence is 14 residues long. For the CDR3, the DNA is TGTGCCAGCAGCTTGGGGGGGCTCAATGAAAAACTGTTTTTT. This sequence encodes CASSLGGLNEKLFF.

The J gene is TRBJ2-1, the V gene TRBV27, with 9 positions matching TRBD1. CDR1 and CDR2 (germline): MNHEY, SMNVEV (reference sequence). The CDR3 contains 15 residues. V was clipped by 5 bases and J by 9 bases; unmatched bases: 11. The CDR3 reads CASSLPGQGVGEQFF. Here the CDR3 DNA reads TGTGCCAGCAGTCTGCCGGGACAGGGTGTAGGTGAGCAGTTCTTC.

The V call is TRBV9, the J call TRBJ2-2, with a weak D call TRBD2 (6 bases). The germline gives CDR1 SGDLS, CDR2 YYNGEE. The CDR3 sequence is 16 residues long. Trimming removed 4 bases at V and 1 base at J, with 14 bases between. The CDR3: CASSPRGSGNTGELFF. The CDR3 bases are TGTGCCAGCAGCCCTCGTGGTAGCGGGAACACCGGGGAGCTGTTTTTT.

The chain couples TRBV11-2 to TRBJ1-5; D remains ambiguous. Germline CDR1 and CDR2: SGHAT and FQNNGV. V lost 5 bases to trimming and J lost 7 bases, with 21 bases between them. The CDR3 spans 16 residues. CDR3 in DNA: TGTGCCAGCAGCCCCTTCGACTCGGGGAGAGGGCAGCCCCAGCATTTT. Protein sequence: CASSPFDSGRGQPQHF.

The gene calls are TRBV27 and TRBJ2-3; 10 bases fit TRBD2. Germline V gene data show CDR1 as MNHEY and CDR2 as SMNVEV (reference sequence). Trimming removed 6 bases from V and 2 bases from J; junction bases left unmatched: 8. CDR3 length: 16 residues. DNA of the CDR3: TGTGCCAGCAGGCCAGGGACTAGCGTAAACACAGATACGCAGTATTTT. This sequence encodes CASRPGTSVNTDTQYF.